The clone carrying this T cell receptor beta chain was recorded a few times. The antigen remains unidentified. This CDR3 region has 15 residues. The ends were cut back, 0 bases at V and 9 bases at J, with 18 bases in the middle. Germline V gene lookup returns CDR1 LNHNV and CDR2 YYDKDF (reference sequence). The data were obtained in a study of identical twins. General study points: Less excess twin sharing appeared in beta out-of-frame sequences.

TCRdb re-derived calls from the 5' RACE reads in MiXCR, one entry per CDR3 protein. Of under 300,000 distinct CDR3 sequences listed, around 15% are singletons. The sample consisted of memory (CD45RO+) T cells sorted from blood. The chain joins TRBV15 to TRBJ2-7; a possible D gene is TRBD2 (6 bases). This clonotype originated in a woman between 18 and 30 years old in good health. For the CDR3, the DNA is TGTGCCACCAGCAGAGATAGAGGGACTCCTTGGGGGCAGTACTTC. This translates into CATSRDRGTPWGQYF.